This T cell receptor beta chain derives from a study of blood T cell repertoires in COVID-19. Study information: The United States, Italy and Spain were the sources of the acute and convalescent COVID-19 samples. The analysed material was cDNA or gDNA that came from T cells, B-cell-depleted T cells, or PBMCs.

V trimming: 2 bases; J trimming: 4 bases; junction bases outside the gene matches: 9. This CDR3 contains 16 residues. CDR1 is MGHDK, CDR2 SYGVNS, per germline. Recruits, aged roughly 18 to 95 years, lived in roughly 22 US areas. Original analysis: Reference gene primer amplification in the assay estimated nucleated cell counts. Using immunoSEQ multiplex PCR, the repertoire was profiled, and TCRdb retains in-frame clones only, with some absent. V, J and clone size are those of that table, while D and trimming were read from the DNA. Found here are 310,000 or so clones, 90% of them singletons; the top ten hold 1.7%.

This receptor was obtained from a woman younger than 30 with acute COVID-19. This chain uses TRBV25-1 with TRBJ2-7; 9 nucleotides align to TRBD2. Sequencing was carried out using PBMCs or T cells enriched from blood (not recorded which). DNA for the CDR3: TGTGCCAGCAGTGAACTAGGCCTAGCGGGAAAGTACGAGCAGTACTTC. Amino acid sequence: CASSELGLAGKYEQYF.